This TCR beta chain was captured by sequencing in a study of Ad26.COV2.S vaccination and SARS-CoV-2 variants (dated by TCRdb to the early 2020s). In terms of the full investigation: Donors in the vaccine arm were drawn from COV1001, a multicentre, randomized, double-blind, placebo-controlled phase I-IIa trial testing Ad26.COV2.S in healthy adults. Ad26.COV2.S was administered intramuscularly at 5 x 10^10 or 1 x 10^11 viral particles, either as a single shot or as two shots given 56 days apart. TCRbeta repertoire sequencing served as the tool for gauging how specific and how broad the SARS-CoV-2-reactive T cell receptors were following Ad26.COV2.S vaccination. A total of approximately 30 samples were included in the TCR-sequenced set, comprising around 19 Ad26.COV2.S vaccine recipients, 5 placebo recipients and 8 SARS-CoV-2 convalescent individuals. Participants in the trial were split at random into five groups of five each, receiving low-dose or high-dose Ad26.COV2.S once or twice, or else placebo on both occasions. Investigators did not know the trial group allocation while performing experiments and assessing outcomes.

The germline V gene specifies SGHDT as CDR1 and YYEEEE as CDR2. Inclusive of the bounding cysteine and phenylalanine, the CDR3 is 15 residues long. CDR3 DNA only is kept here, 45 bases in frame from base 1. V and J are trimmed by 4 bases and 3 bases, and the gene matches miss 4 bases of the junction. The treatment or condition tag for this specimen amounts to: approximately 18 received Ad26.COV2.S at low or high dose, single or two shots; 5 received placebo; per-sample allocation not given. Repertoires of vaccine and placebo recipients were sequenced from samples taken on day 63 after the first injection. In Cohort 1b, 20 to 25 adults aged 18-55 years were enrolled at a single site in Boston, USA, between 29 July and 7 August 2020. Ad26.COV2.S was a replication-incompetent adenovirus type 26 vector that expressed a prefusion-stabilized SARS-CoV-2 spike protein derived from the original Wuhan strain.

With regard to this clone: There is no known antigen for this receptor. Per-nucleotide qualities are absent, and no much larger clonotype sits a single base away. Other nucleotide sequences in the sample specify the same CDR3.

What the research found in general, with its limitations: Substantial breadth of spike-specific CD8+ and CD4+ T cell responses was reported after vaccination. It was noted by the authors that total T cell responses may have been underestimated by the TCR breadth and depth analyses. Higher spike-specific TCR breadth was observed in Ad26.COV2.S recipients than in placebo recipients (P = 0.0014). Vaccine and placebo recipients had comparable non-spike TCR breadth, which fits with the vaccine containing only spike. The study was not powered to compare responses between vaccine doses or regimens.

TCRbeta CDR3 regions were sequenced with the immunoSEQ Assay. After extraction, genomic DNA underwent amplification by bias-controlled multiplex PCR, followed by high-throughput sequencing. As for how the authors treated the data: To quantify the absolute abundance of each unique TCRbeta CDR3 region, sequences were collapsed and filtered. T cell fraction was estimated by normalization of TCRbeta template counts to usable DNA, with usable DNA being measured through amplification of reference genes present in all nucleated cells. Repertoire TCRs were annotated as SARS-CoV-2-specific by exact matching of V gene, CDR3 amino acid sequence and J gene to a known reactive TCR set. The reference SARS-CoV-2 TCR set was derived from MIRA and filtered for enrichment in COVID-19-positive ImmuneCODE repertoires, a step that removed public or cross-reactive TCRs. Using the MIRA antigens, annotated TCRs were further analysed by specific ORF or by position within an ORF. Depth was the summed frequency of annotated unique rearrangements, while breadth was defined as annotated unique rearrangements over total unique productive rearrangements. Two-sided Wilcoxon rank-sum tests were applied when comparing TCR breadth between groups. TCRdb holds this immuneACCESS table with in-frame rearrangements only. Some clones are missing; in checked studies, unresolved V genes explain under half, and the rest has no known cause. The V and J calls and clone size are taken from that table; D and trimming were inferred from the DNA. This sample is represented by roughly 700,000 clones; 89% of them were singletons. The ten largest account for about 1.5% of the sample.

The sequence was obtained from a person between 18 and 65 years old who received the Ad26.COV2.S COVID-19 vaccine or a placebo. The sequenced sample was peripheral blood, obtained in a trial of Ad26.COV2.S vaccine versus placebo. The chain is encoded by TRBV5-6 joined to TRBJ2-3, and 11 junction bases match TRBD2. The DNA sequence reads TGTGCCAGCAGCCTCACTAGCGGGAGTACAGATACGCAGTATTTT. This sequence encodes CASSLTSGSTDTQYF.